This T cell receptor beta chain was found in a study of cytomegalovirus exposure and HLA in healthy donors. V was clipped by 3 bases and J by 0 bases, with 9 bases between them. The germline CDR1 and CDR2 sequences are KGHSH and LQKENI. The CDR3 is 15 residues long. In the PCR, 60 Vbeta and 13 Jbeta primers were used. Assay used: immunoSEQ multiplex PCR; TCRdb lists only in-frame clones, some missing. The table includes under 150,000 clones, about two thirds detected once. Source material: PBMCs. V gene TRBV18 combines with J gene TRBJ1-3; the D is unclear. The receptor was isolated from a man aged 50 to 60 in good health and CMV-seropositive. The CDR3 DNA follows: TGTGCCAGCTCACCTAGAGTGAGCTCTGGAAACACCATATATTTT. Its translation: CASSPRVSSGNTIYF.